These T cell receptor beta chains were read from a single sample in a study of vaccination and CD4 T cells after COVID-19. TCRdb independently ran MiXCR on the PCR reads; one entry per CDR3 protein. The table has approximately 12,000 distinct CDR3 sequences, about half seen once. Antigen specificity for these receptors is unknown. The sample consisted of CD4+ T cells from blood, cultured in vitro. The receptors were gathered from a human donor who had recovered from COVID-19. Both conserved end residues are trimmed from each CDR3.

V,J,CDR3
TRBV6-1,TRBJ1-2,ASSENGGHYGYT
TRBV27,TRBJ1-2,ASSFRTGDGYT
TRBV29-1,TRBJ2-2,SVVSLGAGELF
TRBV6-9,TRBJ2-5,ASIGGPPVQETQY
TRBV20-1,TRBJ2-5,SPAGTQETQY
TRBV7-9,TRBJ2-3,ASSLALGGGVGTDTQY
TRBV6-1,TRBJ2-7,ASSEGRRTYEQY
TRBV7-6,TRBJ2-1,ASSLRLGGNYNEQF
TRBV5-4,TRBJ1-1,ASSLVGPVNTEAF
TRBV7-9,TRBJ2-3,ASSLGREHYTDTQY
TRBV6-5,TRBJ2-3,ASSSASRTDTQY
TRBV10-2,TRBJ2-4,ASSEQGAKNIQY
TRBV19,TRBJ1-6,AGRTGNSPLH
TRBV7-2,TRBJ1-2,ASSSPDRGRAYGYT